This T cell receptor beta chain stems from a study of T-cell memory formation after mild COVID-19. About the study: Clustering of TCRs was largely donor specific.

The CDR3 sequence is 17 residues long. V dropped 2 bases and J dropped 4; count of bases not matched to a gene: 13. Germline V CDR1 and CDR2: SGHRS, YFSETQ. One entry per CDR3 protein results from TCRdb running MiXCR on the 5' RACE reads. The repertoire holds tens of thousands of distinct CDR3 sequences, with around 13% as singletons. This clonotype has at least ten counts. J is TRBJ1-1 and V is TRBV5-1; 8 bases are a match to TRBD1. Input material: PBMCs or a T cell subset sorted from them (not recorded which). The receptor was isolated from an adult woman who had mild COVID-19 (a few samples of this study predate the infection). Cell type and time point are not known. This chain's CDR3 is CASSLRQGPYVPTEAFF. The CDR3 DNA reads TGCGCCAGCAGCTTACGACAGGGGCCGTACGTCCCCACTGAAGCTTTCTTT.